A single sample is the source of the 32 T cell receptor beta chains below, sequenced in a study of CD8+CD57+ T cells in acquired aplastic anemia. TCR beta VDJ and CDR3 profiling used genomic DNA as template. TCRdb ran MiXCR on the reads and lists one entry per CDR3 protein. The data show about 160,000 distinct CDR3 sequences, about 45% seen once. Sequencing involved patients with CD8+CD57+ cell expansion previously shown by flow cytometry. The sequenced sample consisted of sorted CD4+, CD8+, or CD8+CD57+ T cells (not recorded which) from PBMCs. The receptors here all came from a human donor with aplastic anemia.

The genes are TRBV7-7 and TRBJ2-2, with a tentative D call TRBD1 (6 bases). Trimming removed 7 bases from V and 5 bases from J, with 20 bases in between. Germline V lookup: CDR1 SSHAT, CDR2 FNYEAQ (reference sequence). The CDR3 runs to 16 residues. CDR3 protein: CASTSIGSGVTGELFF. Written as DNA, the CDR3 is TGTGCCAGCACCTCAATAGGTTCAGGGGTGACCGGGGAGCTGTTTTTT. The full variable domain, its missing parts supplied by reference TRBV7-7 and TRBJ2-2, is GAGVSQSPRYKVTKRGQDVTLRCDPISSHATLYWYQQALGQGPEFLTYFNYEAQPDKSGLPSDRFSAERPEGSISTLTIQRTEQRDSAMYRCASTSIGSGVTGELFFGEGSRLTVL.

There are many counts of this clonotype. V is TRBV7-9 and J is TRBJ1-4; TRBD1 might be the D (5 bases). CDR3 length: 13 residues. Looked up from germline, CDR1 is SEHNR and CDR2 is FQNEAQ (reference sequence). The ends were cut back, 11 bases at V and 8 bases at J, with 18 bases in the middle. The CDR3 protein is CAVILIGVEKLFF. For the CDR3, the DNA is TGTGCCGTGATTTTGATAGGGGTCGAAAAACTGTTTTTT.

Here the CDR3 DNA reads TGTGCCACCAGCAGAGATAGGTCTCAGAAAGCGAACACCGGGGAGCTGTTTTTT. This gives the protein CATSRDRSQKANTGELFF. The chain carries TRBV15 and TRBJ2-2, with no clear D. This CDR3 contains 18 residues. Per the germline V gene, CDR1 is LNHNV and CDR2 is YYDKDF (reference sequence). Trimming took 0 bases from V and 0 from J, leaving 14 bases between them.

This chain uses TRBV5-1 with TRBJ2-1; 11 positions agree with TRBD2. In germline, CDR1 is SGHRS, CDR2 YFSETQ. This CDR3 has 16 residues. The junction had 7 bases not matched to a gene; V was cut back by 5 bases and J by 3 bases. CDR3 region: CASRTGTSGFYNEQFF. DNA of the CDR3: TGCGCCAGCAGAACCGGGACTAGCGGTTTCTACAATGAGCAGTTCTTC.

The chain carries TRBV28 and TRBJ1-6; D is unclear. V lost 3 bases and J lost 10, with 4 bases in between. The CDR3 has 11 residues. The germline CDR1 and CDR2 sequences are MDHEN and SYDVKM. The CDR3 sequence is CASSFRSPLHF. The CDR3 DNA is TGTGCCAGCAGTTTCCGATCACCCCTCCACTTT. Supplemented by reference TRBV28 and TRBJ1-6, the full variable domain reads DVKVTQSSRYLVKRTGEKVFLECVQDMDHENMFWYRQDPGLGLRLIYFSYDVKMKEKGDIPEGYSVSREKKERFSLILESASTNQTSMYLCASSFRSPLHFGNGTRLTVT.

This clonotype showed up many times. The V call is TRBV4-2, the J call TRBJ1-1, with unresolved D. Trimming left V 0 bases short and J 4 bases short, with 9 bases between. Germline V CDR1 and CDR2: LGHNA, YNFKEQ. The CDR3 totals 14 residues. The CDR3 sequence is CASSQDFGSTEAFF. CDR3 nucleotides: TGTGCCAGCAGCCAAGATTTCGGAAGCACTGAAGCTTTCTTT.

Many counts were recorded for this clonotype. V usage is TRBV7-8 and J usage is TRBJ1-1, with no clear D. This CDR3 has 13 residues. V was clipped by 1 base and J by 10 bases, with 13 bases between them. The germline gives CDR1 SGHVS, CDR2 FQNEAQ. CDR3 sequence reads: CASSLGGESGAFF. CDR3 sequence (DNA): TGTGCCAGCAGCTTAGGTGGGGAGTCCGGAGCTTTCTTT. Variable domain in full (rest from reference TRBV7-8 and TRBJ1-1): GAGVSQSPRYKVAKRGQDVALRCDPISGHVSLFWYQQALGQGPEFLTYFQNEAQLDKSGLPSDRFFAERPEGSVSTLKIQRTQQEDSAVYLCASSLGGESGAFFGQGTRLTVV.

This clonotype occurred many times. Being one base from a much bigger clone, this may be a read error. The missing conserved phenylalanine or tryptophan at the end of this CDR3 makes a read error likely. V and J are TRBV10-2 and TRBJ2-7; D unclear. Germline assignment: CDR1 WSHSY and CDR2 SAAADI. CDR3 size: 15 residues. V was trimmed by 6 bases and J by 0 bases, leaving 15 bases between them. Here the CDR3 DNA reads TGCGCCAGCAGCTCGGGTGGCTATGGCTCCTACGAGCAGTACCTC. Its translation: CASSSGGYGSYEQYL.

As DNA, the CDR3 is TGTGCTAGTGGTTTTGCCAGGGACGCGTATAATGAAAAACTGTTTTTT. The encoded protein is CASGFARDAYNEKLFF. The rearrangement links TRBV12-5 to TRBJ1-4, with D perhaps TRBD1 (5 bases). The length of the CDR3 is 16 residues. Germline CDR1 LGHNT, CDR2 FRNRAP. V lost 3 bases and J 4 bases, leaving 15 bases between the germline ends.

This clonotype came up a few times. Here the CDR3 DNA reads TGTGCCAGTGGGACAGCAACTTATAACACAGATACGCAGTATTTT. Residues: CASGTATYNTDTQYF. V and J are TRBV19 and TRBJ2-3, with TRBD1 matching 7 bases. Germline V gives CDR1 LNHDA, CDR2 SQIVND (reference sequence). Unmatched junction bases numbered 10, after V lost 8 bases and J lost 2 bases. The CDR3 sequence is 15 residues long.

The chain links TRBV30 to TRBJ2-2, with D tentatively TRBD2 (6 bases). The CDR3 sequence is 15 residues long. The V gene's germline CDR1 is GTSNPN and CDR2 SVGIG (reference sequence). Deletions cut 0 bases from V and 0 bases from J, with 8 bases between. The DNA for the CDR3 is TGTGCCTGGAGTGTGGGGGGTACGAACACCGGGGAGCTGTTTTTT. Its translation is CAWSVGGTNTGELFF.

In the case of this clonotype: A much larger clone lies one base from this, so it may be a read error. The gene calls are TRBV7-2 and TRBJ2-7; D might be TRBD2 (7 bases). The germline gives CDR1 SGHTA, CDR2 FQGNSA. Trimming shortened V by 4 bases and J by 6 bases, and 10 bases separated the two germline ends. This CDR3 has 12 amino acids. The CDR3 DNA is TGTGCCAGCAGCTGGAGGGGGGGCGAGCAGTACTTC. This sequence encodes CASSWRGGEQYF.

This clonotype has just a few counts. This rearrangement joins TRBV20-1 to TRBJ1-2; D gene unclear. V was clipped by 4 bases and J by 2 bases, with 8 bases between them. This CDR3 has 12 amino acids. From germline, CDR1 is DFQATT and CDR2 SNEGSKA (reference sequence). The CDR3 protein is CSAKTDNYGYTF. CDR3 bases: TGCAGTGCTAAGACTGACAACTATGGCTACACCTTC.

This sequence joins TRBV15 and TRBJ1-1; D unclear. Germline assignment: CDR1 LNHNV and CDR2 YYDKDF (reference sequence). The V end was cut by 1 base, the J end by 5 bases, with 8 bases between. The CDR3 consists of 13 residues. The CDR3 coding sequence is TGTGCCACCAGCAGAGGGGGTCGTACTGAAGCTTTCTTT. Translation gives CATSRGGRTEAFF.

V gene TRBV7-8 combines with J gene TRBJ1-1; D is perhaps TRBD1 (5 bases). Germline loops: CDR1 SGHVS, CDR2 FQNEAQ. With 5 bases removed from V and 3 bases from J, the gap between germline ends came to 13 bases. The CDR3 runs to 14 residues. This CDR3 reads CASSLPTGDTEAFF. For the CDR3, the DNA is TGTGCCAGCAGCCTCCCGACGGGGGACACTGAAGCTTTCTTT. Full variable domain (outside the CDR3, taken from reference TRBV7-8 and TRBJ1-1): GAGVSQSPRYKVAKRGQDVALRCDPISGHVSLFWYQQALGQGPEFLTYFQNEAQLDKSGLPSDRFFAERPEGSVSTLKIQRTQQEDSAVYLCASSLPTGDTEAFFGQGTRLTVV.

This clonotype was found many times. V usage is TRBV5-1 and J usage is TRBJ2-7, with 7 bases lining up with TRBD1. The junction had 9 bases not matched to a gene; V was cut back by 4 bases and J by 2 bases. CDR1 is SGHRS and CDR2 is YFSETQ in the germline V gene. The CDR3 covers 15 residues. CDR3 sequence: CASSPAGTETYEQYF. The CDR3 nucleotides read TGCGCCAGCAGCCCGGCCGGGACAGAAACCTACGAGCAGTACTTC.

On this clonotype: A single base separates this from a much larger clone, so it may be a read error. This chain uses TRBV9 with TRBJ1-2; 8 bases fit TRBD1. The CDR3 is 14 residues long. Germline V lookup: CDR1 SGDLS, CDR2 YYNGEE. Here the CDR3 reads CASSVLDRVDGYAF. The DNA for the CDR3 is TGTGCCAGCAGCGTCCTGGACAGGGTGGATGGCTACGCCTTC.

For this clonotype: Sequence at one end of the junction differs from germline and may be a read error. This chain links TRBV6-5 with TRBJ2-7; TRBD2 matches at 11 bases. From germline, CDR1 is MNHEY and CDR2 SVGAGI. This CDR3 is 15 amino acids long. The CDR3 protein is CAGSHGTSGVYEQYF. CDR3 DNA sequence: TGTGCCGGCAGTCACGGGACTAGCGGCGTCTACGAGCAGTACTTC.

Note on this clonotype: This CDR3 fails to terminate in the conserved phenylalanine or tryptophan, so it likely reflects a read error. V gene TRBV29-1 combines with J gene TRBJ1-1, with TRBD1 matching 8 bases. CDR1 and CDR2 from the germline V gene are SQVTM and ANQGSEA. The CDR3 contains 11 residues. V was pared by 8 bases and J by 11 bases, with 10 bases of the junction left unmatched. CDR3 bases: TGCAGCCTCCGACAGGGGAATGAGGCTTTCCTT. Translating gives CSLRQGNEAFL.

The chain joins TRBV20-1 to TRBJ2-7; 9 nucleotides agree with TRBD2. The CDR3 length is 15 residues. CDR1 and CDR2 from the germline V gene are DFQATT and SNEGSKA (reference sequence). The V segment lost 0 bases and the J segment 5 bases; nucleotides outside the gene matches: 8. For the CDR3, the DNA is TGCAGTGCTAGAGATGGGGCGGGGGGGCCACACGAGCAGTACTTC. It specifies CSARDGAGGPHEQYF.

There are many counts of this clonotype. This CDR3 is CASSPGSGSRLETQYF. CDR3 DNA: TGTGCCAGCAGCCCTGGAAGCGGGAGTCGGCTCGAGACCCAGTACTTC. The rearrangement links TRBV3-1 to TRBJ2-5; 8 positions match TRBD2. The germline V gene encodes CDR1 LGHDT and CDR2 YNNKEL (reference sequence). The CDR3 runs 16 residues. V lost 4 bases and J lost 5; bases outside the gene matches: 12.

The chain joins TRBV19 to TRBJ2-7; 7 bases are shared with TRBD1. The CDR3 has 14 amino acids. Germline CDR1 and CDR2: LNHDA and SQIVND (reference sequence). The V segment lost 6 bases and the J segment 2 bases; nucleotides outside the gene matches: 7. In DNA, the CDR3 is TGTGCCAGTAGCTCGGGACAGAGAGCCTACGAGCAGTACTTC. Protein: CASSSGQRAYEQYF.

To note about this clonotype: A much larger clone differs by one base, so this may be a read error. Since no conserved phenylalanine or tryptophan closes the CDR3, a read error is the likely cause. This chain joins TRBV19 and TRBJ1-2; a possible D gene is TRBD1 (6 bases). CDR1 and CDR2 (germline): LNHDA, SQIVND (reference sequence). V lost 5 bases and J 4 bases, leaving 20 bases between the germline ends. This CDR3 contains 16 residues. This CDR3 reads CASSPTPPGGSYGYTL. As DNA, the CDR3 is TGTGCCAGTAGTCCGACCCCACCGGGGGGCAGCTATGGCTACACCCTC.

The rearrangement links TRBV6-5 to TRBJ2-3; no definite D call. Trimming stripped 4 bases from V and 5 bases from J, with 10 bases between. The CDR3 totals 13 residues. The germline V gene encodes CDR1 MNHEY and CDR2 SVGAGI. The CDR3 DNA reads TGTGCCAGCAGTTTACAGTCAAGAGATACGCAGTATTTT. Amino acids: CASSLQSRDTQYF.

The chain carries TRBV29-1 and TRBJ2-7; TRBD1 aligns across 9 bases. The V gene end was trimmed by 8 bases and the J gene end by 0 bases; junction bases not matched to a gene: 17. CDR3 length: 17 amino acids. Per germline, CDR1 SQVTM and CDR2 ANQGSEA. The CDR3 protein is CSSRDRVSGESSYEQYF. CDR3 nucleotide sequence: TGCAGCAGCCGGGACAGGGTAAGCGGGGAAAGCTCCTACGAGCAGTACTTC.

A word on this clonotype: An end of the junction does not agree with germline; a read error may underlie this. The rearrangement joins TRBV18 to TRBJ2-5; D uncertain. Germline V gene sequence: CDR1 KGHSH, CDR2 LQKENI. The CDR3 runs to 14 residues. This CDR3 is CASSPRGDQATQYF. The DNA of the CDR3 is TGTGCCAGCTCACCCCGTGGGGATCAAGCGACCCAGTACTTC.

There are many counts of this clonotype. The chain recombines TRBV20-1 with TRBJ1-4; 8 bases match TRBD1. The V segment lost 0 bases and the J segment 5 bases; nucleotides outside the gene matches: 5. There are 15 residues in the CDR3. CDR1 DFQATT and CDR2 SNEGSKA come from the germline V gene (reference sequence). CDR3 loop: CSARDLGQGNEKLFF. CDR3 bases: TGCAGTGCTAGAGATCTAGGACAGGGAAATGAAAAACTGTTTTTT.

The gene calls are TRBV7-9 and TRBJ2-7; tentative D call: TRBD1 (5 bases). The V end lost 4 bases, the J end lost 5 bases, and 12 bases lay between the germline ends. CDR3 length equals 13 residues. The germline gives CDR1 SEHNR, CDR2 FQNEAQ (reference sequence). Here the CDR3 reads CASSSTVPDEQYF. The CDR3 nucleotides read TGTGCCAGCAGCTCGACAGTCCCGGACGAGCAGTACTTC.

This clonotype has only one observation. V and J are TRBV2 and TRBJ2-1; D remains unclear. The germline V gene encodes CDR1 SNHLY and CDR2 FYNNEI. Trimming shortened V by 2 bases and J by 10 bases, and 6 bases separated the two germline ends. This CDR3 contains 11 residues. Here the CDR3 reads CASSELGEQFF. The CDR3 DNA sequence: TGTGCCAGCAGTGAACTGGGAGAGCAGTTCTTC.

The CDR3 nucleotides are TGTGCCAGCAGCTTTGGGGGGGCGGACACCGGGGAGCTGTTTTTT. Amino acid sequence: CASSFGGADTGELFF. The chain couples TRBV7-9 to TRBJ2-2; possibly TRBD2 for D (7 bases). CDR3 length: 15 residues. Between the trimmed V and J ends, which lost 3 bases and 3 bases, there was a span of 11 bases. Germline CDR1 SEHNR, CDR2 FQNEAQ (reference sequence).

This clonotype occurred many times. The CDR3 coding sequence is TGCAGTGCTAGAAGGCGGGAGGGGAATGAGCAGTTCTTC. This codes for CSARRREGNEQFF. This chain connects TRBV20-1 to TRBJ2-1; 9 nucleotides align to TRBD2. With 2 bases clipped from V and 7 bases from J, the junction kept 3 bases outside the gene matches. The CDR3 contains 13 residues. Per the germline V gene, CDR1 is DFQATT and CDR2 is SNEGSKA (reference sequence).

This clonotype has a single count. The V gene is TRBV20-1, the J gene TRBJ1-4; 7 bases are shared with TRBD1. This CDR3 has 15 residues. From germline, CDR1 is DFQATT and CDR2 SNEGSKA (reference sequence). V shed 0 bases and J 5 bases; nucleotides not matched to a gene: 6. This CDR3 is CSARDAGTVNEKLFF. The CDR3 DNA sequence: TGCAGTGCTAGAGATGCGGGGACAGTGAATGAAAAACTGTTTTTT.